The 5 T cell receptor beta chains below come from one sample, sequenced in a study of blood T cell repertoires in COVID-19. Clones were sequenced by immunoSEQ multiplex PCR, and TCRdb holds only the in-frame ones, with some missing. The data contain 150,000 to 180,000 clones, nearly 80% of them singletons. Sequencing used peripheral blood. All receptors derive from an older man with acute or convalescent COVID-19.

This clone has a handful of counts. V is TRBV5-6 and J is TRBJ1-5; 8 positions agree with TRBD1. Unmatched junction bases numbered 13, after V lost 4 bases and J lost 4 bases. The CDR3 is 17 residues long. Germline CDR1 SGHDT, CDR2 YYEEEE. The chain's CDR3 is CASSRGDRGLRNQPQHF. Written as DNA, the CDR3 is TGTGCCAGCAGCCGGGGCGACAGGGGCTTAAGGAATCAGCCCCAGCATTTT.

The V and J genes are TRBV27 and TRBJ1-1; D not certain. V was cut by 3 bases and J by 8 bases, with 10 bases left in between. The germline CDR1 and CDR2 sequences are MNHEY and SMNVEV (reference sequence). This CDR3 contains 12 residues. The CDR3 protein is CASSFEGREAFF. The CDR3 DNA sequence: TGTGCCAGCAGTTTCGAGGGCAGGGAAGCTTTCTTT.

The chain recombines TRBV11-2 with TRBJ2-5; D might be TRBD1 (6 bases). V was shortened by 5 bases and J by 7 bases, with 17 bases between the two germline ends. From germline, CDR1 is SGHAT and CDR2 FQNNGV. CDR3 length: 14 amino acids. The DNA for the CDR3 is TGTGCCAGCAGCAACCGGGCCCAGGGGTGGACCCAGTACTTC. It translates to CASSNRAQGWTQYF.

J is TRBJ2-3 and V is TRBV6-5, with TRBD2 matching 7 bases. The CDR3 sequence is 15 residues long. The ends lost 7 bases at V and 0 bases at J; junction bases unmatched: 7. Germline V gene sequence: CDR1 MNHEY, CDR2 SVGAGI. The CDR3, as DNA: TGTGCCAGCACCCGGGACTACCTTAGCACAGATACGCAGTATTTT. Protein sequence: CASTRDYLSTDTQYF.

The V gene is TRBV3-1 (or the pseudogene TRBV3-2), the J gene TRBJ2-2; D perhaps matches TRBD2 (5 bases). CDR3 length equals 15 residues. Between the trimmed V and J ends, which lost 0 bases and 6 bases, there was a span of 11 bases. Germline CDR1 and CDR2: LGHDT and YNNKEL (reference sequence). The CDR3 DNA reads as TGTGCCAGCAGCCAAGATCGAAGGCGGGCCGGGGAGCTGTTTTTT. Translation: CASSQDRRRAGELFF.